This T cell receptor beta chain appears in the sequencing data of a study of cytotoxic CD8 clonotypes in ibrutinib-treated CLL. As for the study in general: Treatment had run for a median approximately eleven months, range 6 to 36, when response samples were taken. Study-level points and caveats: Public clonotypes, an uncommon group, contracted or remained stable on treatment.

Here immunoSEQ multiplex PCR was the method, and the copy in TCRdb shows in-frame clones only, minus some. This sample carries about 85,000 clones, about 76% of them seen once, and the ten largest clones take 4.8%. Trimming stripped 5 bases from V and 8 bases from J, with 9 bases between. From germline, CDR1 is MNHEY and CDR2 SVGAGI. CDR3 length: 11 amino acids. On this clone itself: Antigen specificity is unknown.

Cryopreserved PBMCs yielded approximately 2.2 micrograms of genomic DNA for TCR beta libraries. The rearrangement links TRBV6-5 to TRBJ1-1; D gene ambiguous. The sample was PBMCs, taken after 12 months of ibrutinib treatment. The source is a human donor with chronic lymphocytic leukemia. CDR3 nucleotides: TGTGCCAGCAGTCTACCCCAAGAAGCTTTCTTT. Its protein product is CASSLPQEAFF.